These 15 T cell receptor beta chains came from one sample sequenced in a study of spatial heterogeneity in lung cancer. The time point here: sample taken at primary tumor resection. Unsorted whole RNA samples from tumor, nontumor lung or frozen PBMC were sequenced. TCRdb recomputed calls from the 5' RACE reads with MiXCR, one row per CDR3 protein. The table lists 17,000 or so distinct CDR3 sequences, 20% to 25% of them singletons, with roughly a fifth in the top ten. The specimen was PBMCs, collected at surgery. The receptors were gathered from a female donor with early-stage non-small cell lung cancer.

The chain is built from TRBV18 and TRBJ1-1; D remains ambiguous. This CDR3 comprises 14 residues. Trimming left V 0 bases short and J 4 bases short, with 9 bases between. CDR1 KGHSH and CDR2 LQKENI come from the germline V gene. CDR3 residues: CASSPPGEGTEAFF. The CDR3 bases are TGTGCCAGCTCACCACCTGGGGAAGGCACTGAAGCTTTCTTT.

This clonotype is categorized as medium-sized (0.01 to 0.1%). The genes are TRBV20-1 and TRBJ2-3, with D tentatively TRBD1 or TRBD2 (5 bases each). The length of the CDR3 is 14 residues. Trimming left V 3 bases short and J 4 bases short, with 14 bases between. The germline V gene has CDR1 DFQATT and CDR2 SNEGSKA (reference sequence). This CDR3 reads CSASGASVPDTQYF. The CDR3, as DNA: TGCAGTGCTAGCGGGGCATCGGTTCCAGATACGCAGTATTTT.

Ten or more counts support this clonotype. The V gene is TRBV12-5, the J gene TRBJ2-6, with D tentatively TRBD2 (5 bases). Germline values: CDR1 LGHNT, CDR2 FRNRAP. CDR3 length equals 19 residues. V shed 2 bases and J shed 0 bases, with 17 bases lying between them. The CDR3 is CASGLPRTGVVSGANVLTF. The CDR3 DNA is TGTGCTAGTGGTTTGCCCCGGACCGGGGTGGTCTCTGGGGCCAACGTCCTGACTTTC.

This clonotype was picked up many times. The chain links TRBV5-6 to TRBJ1-2; D might be TRBD1 (6 bases). Germline CDR1 reads SGHDT; CDR2 reads YYEEEE. The CDR3 covers 13 residues. Trimming stripped 3 bases from V and 2 bases from J, with 8 bases between. For the CDR3, the DNA is TGTGCCAGCAGCTCACAGGGAAACTATGGCTACACCTTC. Residues: CASSSQGNYGYTF. The full variable domain, rest sourced from reference TRBV5-6 and TRBJ1-2, is DAGVTQSPTHLIKTRGQQVTLRCSPKSGHDTVSWYQQALGQGPQFIFQYYEEEERQRGNFPDRFSGHQFPNYSSELNVNALLLGDSALYLCASSSQGNYGYTFGSGTRLTVV.

The V and J genes are TRBV6-1 and TRBJ2-7; 8 bases agree with TRBD1. V was pared by 8 bases and J by 2 bases, with 5 bases of the junction left unmatched. CDR1 MNHNS and CDR2 SASEGT come from the germline V gene. The CDR3 has 13 residues. CDR3 sequence: CASYGQGPYEQYV. DNA for the CDR3: TGTGCCAGCTACGGACAGGGCCCCTACGAGCAGTACGTC.

Many counts were recorded for this clonotype. The rearrangement uses TRBV12-3 or TRBV12-4 and TRBJ2-3; 9 bases agree with TRBD2. Unmatched junction bases numbered 1, after V lost 0 bases and J lost 0 bases. The CDR3 is 16 residues long. CDR3 DNA: TGTGCCAGCAGTTTAGCGCTAGCGGGGAGCACAGATACGCAGTATTTT. Its protein product is CASSLALAGSTDTQYF.

The J gene is TRBJ1-1, the V gene TRBV18, with D unclear. Trimming left V 3 bases short and J 8 bases short, with 13 bases between. The length of the CDR3 is 13 residues. In germline, CDR1 is KGHSH, CDR2 LQKENI. This CDR3 is CASSPETGREAFF. The CDR3 bases are TGTGCCAGCTCACCTGAAACCGGTCGAGAAGCTTTCTTT.

The chain uses TRBV4-1 and TRBJ2-7, with D possibly being TRBD1 (5 bases). Trimming stripped 1 base from V and 2 bases from J, with 12 bases between. The CDR3 is 15 amino acids. Germline CDR1 is MGHRA and CDR2 is YSYEKL. The CDR3 bases are TGCGCCAGCAGCCAAGTTTCAGGGAAGCCCTACGAGCAGTACTTC. Protein product: CASSQVSGKPYEQYF.

This chain uses TRBV7-9 with TRBJ2-7; D call uncertain. V lost 1 base and J lost 3, with 19 bases in between. Germline V gene sequence: CDR1 SEHNR, CDR2 FQNEAQ (reference sequence). This CDR3 is 17 amino acids long. CDR3 region: CASSLVGGTTLHYEQYF. The CDR3 region has the DNA TGTGCCAGCAGCTTAGTCGGCGGAACTACGCTTCACTACGAGCAGTACTTC.

By its share, this clonotype is medium-sized. The chain couples TRBV9 to TRBJ1-1, with 7 bases lining up with TRBD1. From germline, CDR1 is SGDLS and CDR2 YYNGEE. J gave up 3 bases and V 0 bases, and 11 bases lay outside the gene matches. CDR3 length equals 17 residues. The CDR3 reads CASSVATGTVGHTEAFF. The CDR3 DNA sequence: TGTGCCAGCAGCGTAGCTACGGGGACAGTCGGCCACACTGAAGCTTTCTTT.

The chain is built from TRBV20-1 and TRBJ2-7; weak D call: TRBD2 (5 bases). Germline CDR1 reads DFQATT; CDR2 reads SNEGSKA (reference sequence). Trimming stripped 4 bases from V and 2 bases from J, with 18 bases between. CDR3 length: 15 amino acids. CDR3 in amino acids: CSATTGSGRAYEQYF. The DNA of the CDR3 is TGCAGTGCTACCACGGGAAGCGGCCGGGCCTACGAGCAGTACTTC.

This clonotype was seen repeatedly, ten times or more. CDR3 sequence reads: CASTVADDNEQFF. CDR3 nucleotides: TGTGCCAGCACGGTAGCGGATGACAATGAGCAGTTCTTC. The J gene is TRBJ2-1, the V gene TRBV14, with a possible D match to TRBD2 (6 bases). The CDR3 is 13 residues long. The V end was cut by 7 bases, the J end by 5 bases, with 12 bases between. Germline V CDR1 and CDR2: SGHDN, FVKESK.

The V and J genes are TRBV7-2 and TRBJ2-7, with 10 bases aligning to TRBD2. Per germline, CDR1 SGHTA and CDR2 FQGNSA. V shed 1 base and J 3 bases; nucleotides not matched to a gene: 6. The CDR3 is 16 amino acids. For the CDR3, the DNA is TGTGCCAGCAGCTTAGAAGGGACTAGCGCGTACTACGAGCAGTACTTC. Protein sequence: CASSLEGTSAYYEQYF.

The rearrangement uses TRBV29-1 and TRBJ1-1; D unresolved. The CDR3 covers 11 residues. Germline CDR1 SQVTM, CDR2 ANQGSEA. The V end was cut by 7 bases, the J end by 3 bases, with 9 bases between. CDR3 sequence: CSARKDTEAFF. The CDR3 DNA reads TGCAGCGCCCGTAAGGACACTGAAGCTTTCTTT.

This clonotype has at least ten counts. The CDR3 DNA follows: TGCGCCAGCACCCCCCAGATGACGGGGGCCGAGCAGTACTTC. This codes for CASTPQMTGAEQYF. This chain uses TRBV10-2 with TRBJ2-7; D might be TRBD1 or TRBD2, each matching 6 bases. The germline V gene encodes CDR1 WSHSY and CDR2 SAAADI. The CDR3 covers 14 residues. The V end was cut by 7 bases, the J end by 6 bases, with 19 bases between.